This TCR beta chain was observed in a study of CD8+CD57+ T cells in acquired aplastic anemia. At the level of the study: The average for DNA from sorted CD4+ and CD8+ cells was 3 to 3.5 ug.

Previously, flow cytometry had revealed CD8+CD57+ cell expansion in the patients chosen for sequencing. Germline CDR1 is DFQATT and CDR2 is SNEGSKA (reference sequence). The CDR3 sequence is 14 residues long. V was clipped by 6 bases and J by 0 bases, with 12 bases between them. Using genomic DNA as the template, TCR beta VDJ and CDR3 profiling was carried out. TCRdb itself ran the reads through MiXCR, one entry per CDR3 protein. The sample lists under 350,000 distinct CDR3 sequences; 45% to 65% were seen once. This rearrangement joins TRBV20-1 to TRBJ1-3; D gene ambiguous. This receptor was obtained from a human donor with aplastic anemia. The material sequenced was sorted CD4+, CD8+, or CD8+CD57+ T cells (not recorded which) from PBMCs. The DNA of the CDR3 is TGCAGTGCCACAAACACGAACTCTGGAAACACCATATATTTT. It specifies CSATNTNSGNTIYF.